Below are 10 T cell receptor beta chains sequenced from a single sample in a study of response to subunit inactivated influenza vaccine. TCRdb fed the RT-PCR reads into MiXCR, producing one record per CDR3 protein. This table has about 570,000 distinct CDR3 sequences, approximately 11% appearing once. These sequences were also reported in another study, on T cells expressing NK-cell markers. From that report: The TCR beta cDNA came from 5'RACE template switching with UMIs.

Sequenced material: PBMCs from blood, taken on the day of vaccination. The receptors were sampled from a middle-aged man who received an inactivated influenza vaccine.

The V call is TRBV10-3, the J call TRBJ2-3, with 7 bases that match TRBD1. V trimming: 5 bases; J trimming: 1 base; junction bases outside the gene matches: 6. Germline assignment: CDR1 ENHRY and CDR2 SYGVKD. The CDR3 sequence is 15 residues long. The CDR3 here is CAISPTGLGTDTQYF. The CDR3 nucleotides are TGTGCCATCAGTCCGACAGGGTTGGGCACAGATACGCAGTATTTT.

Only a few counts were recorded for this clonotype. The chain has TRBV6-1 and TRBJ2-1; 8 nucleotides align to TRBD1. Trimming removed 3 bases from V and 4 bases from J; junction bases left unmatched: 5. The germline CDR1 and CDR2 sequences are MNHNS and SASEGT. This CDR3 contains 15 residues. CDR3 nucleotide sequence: TGTGCCAGCAGTGACAGGGGGCGTAAATACAATGAGCAGTTCTTC. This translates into CASSDRGRKYNEQFF.

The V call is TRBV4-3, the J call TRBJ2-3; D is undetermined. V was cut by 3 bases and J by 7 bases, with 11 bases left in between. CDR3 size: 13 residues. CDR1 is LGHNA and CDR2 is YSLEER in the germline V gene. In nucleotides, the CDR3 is TGCGCCAGCAGCCACTATCCGGGCCATACGCAGTATTTT. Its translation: CASSHYPGHTQYF.

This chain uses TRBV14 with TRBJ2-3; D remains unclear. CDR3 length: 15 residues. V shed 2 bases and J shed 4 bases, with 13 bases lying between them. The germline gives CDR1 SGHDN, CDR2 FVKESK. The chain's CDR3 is CASSQTALGADTQYF. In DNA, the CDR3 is TGTGCCAGCAGCCAAACCGCTCTTGGGGCAGATACGCAGTATTTT.

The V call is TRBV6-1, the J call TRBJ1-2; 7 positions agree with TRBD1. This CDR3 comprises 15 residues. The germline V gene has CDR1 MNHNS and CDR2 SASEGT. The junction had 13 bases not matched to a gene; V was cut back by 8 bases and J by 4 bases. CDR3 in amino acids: CASRDSPAWGYGYTF. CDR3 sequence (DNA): TGTGCCAGCCGGGACAGCCCCGCATGGGGCTATGGCTACACCTTC.

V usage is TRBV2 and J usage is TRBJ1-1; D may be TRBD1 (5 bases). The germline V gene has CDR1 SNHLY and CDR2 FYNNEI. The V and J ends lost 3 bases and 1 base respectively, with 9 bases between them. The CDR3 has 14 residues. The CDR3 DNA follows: TGTGCCAGCAGTGATTCCGGACAGAACACTGAAGCTTTCTTT. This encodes CASSDSGQNTEAFF.

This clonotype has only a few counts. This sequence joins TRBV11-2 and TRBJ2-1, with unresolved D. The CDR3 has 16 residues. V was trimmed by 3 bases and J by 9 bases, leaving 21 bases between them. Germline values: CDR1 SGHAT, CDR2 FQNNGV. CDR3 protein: CASSFPKRGFLGEQFF. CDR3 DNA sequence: TGTGCCAGCAGCTTTCCAAAGCGAGGATTCCTGGGTGAGCAGTTCTTC.

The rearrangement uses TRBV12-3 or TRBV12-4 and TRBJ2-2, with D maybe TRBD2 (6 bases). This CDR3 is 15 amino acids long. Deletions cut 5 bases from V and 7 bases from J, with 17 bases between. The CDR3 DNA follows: TGTGCCAGCAGTACAGGACTATCAAGGGGCGGGGAGCTGTTTTTT. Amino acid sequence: CASSTGLSRGGELFF.

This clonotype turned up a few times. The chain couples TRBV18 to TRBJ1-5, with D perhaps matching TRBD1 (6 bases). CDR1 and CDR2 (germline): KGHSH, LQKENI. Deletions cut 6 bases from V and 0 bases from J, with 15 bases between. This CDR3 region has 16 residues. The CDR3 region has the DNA TGTGCCAGCTCGCGCACAGGGACCTTTAGCAATCAGCCCCAGCATTTT. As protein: CASSRTGTFSNQPQHF.

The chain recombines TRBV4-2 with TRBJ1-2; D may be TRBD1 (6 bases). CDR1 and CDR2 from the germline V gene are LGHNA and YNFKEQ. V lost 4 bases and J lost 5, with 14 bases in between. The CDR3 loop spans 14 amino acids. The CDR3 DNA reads TGTGCCAGCAGCCCACCCGAAGGGGGGTATGGCTACACCTTC. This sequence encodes CASSPPEGGYGYTF.